The entry that follows covers one TCR beta chain sequence. Its ends do not fully match the called genes, so a read error is possible. This record comes from a study of blood T cells in healthy people across ages. Russia was home to the donors, healthy Caucasian individuals aged roughly 6 to 90. Alongside a J-beta primer mix, a sample-barcoded 5' primer served in a second PCR lasting roughly 7 to 12 cycles. TCRdb analysed the 5' RACE reads with MiXCR anew, one entry per CDR3 protein. Of fewer than 1,200,000 distinct CDR3 sequences listed, approximately 25% are singletons. This CDR3 has 14 amino acids. Looked up from germline, CDR1 is LNHNV and CDR2 is YYDKDF (reference sequence). Another study also made use of these data, one on T cells of mothers and their children. That source adds: Donation involved three healthy Caucasian mothers and the six children that they had. For the second PCR, the M1S primer put in sample barcodes and 2-4 random nucleotides.

The specimen sequenced was blood. The chain is built from TRBV15 and TRBJ1-4; no firm D call. The TCR originated in a girl aged 2 to 9 in good health. CDR3 protein: CATSDRALTEKLFF. CDR3 nucleotide sequence: TGCGCCACCAGCGATAGGGCACTCACGGAAAAACTGTTTTTT.